The 30 T cell receptor beta chains presented below share a single source sample, sequenced in a study of control samples from healthy donors and cancer patients. This table comes from immunoSEQ multiplex PCR, and its TCRdb copy is limited to in-frame clones, with some not included. This table has some 140,000 clones, about 85% appearing once. Source material: blood. These receptors originate from a woman in her twenties or thirties in good health.

The rearrangement links TRBV29-1 to TRBJ2-5; 7 positions agree with TRBD1. Germline CDR1 reads SQVTM; CDR2 reads ANQGSEA. This CDR3 is built from 19 residues. V was clipped by 5 bases and J by 0 bases; unmatched bases: 21. CDR3 sequence (DNA): TGCAGCGTTCCCAGACAGCCCACAGGGGTCGGCTGGCACCAAGAGACCCAGTACTTC. Its translation is CSVPRQPTGVGWHQETQYF.

Notes on this clone: This CDR3 is also generated by other DNA sequences in the sample. V gene TRBV30 combines with J gene TRBJ1-6; 7 bases are a match to TRBD1. Germline V CDR1 and CDR2: GTSNPN, SVGIG (reference sequence). V dropped 1 base and J dropped 7; count of bases not matched to a gene: 1. The CDR3 covers 13 residues. CDR3 loop: CAWSDRGNSPLHF. In DNA form, the CDR3 reads TGTGCCTGGAGTGACAGGGGAAATTCACCCCTCCACTTT.

The rearrangement uses TRBV30 and TRBJ1-1, with 7 positions matching TRBD1. The CDR3 covers 15 residues. Germline CDR1 is GTSNPN and CDR2 is SVGIG (reference sequence). Trimming took 0 bases from V and 0 from J; bases not matched to a gene: 4. CDR3 amino acids: CAWSVRGWVNTEAFF. DNA of the CDR3: TGTGCCTGGAGTGTCAGGGGGTGGGTGAACACTGAAGCTTTCTTT.

V and J are TRBV5-1 and TRBJ1-2; TRBD1 aligns across 10 bases. The CDR3 is 19 residues long. The J segment lost 0 bases and the V segment lost 4 bases, leaving 15 bases of the junction unmatched. Germline-derived CDR1 and CDR2 are SGHRS and YFSETQ. The chain's CDR3 is CASSPRRGQGVGSNYGYTF. The CDR3 DNA reads TGCGCCAGCAGCCCGAGACGCGGACAGGGGGTTGGATCTAACTATGGCTACACCTTC.

The gene calls are TRBV5-1 and TRBJ1-2, with D possibly matching TRBD1 (5 bases). Between the trimmed V and J ends, which lost 0 bases and 2 bases, there was a span of 11 bases. The CDR3 spans 15 residues. Germline lookup yields CDR1 SGHRS and CDR2 YFSETQ. CDR3 nucleotides: TGCGCCAGCAGCTTGGCTGTAGGGGTCAACTATGGCTACACCTTC. Protein sequence: CASSLAVGVNYGYTF.

The chain couples TRBV6-5 to TRBJ2-7, with D unresolved. This CDR3 is 13 amino acids long. Germline V gene sequence: CDR1 MNHEY, CDR2 SVGAGI. Trimming left V 10 bases short and J 7 bases short, with 20 bases between. The CDR3 sequence: CATLEPPLREQYF. In DNA, the CDR3 is TGTGCCACCTTAGAACCCCCCTTGAGGGAGCAGTACTTC.

V gene TRBV3-1 (or the pseudogene TRBV3-2) combines with J gene TRBJ2-1; 10 bases are shared with TRBD2. V lost 1 base to trimming and J lost 4 bases; unmatched junction nucleotides: 4. The CDR3 is 16 residues long. In germline, CDR1 is LGHDT, CDR2 YNNKEL (reference sequence). DNA of the CDR3: TGTGCCAGCAGCCAAGTTAGGACTAGCGGTTACAATGAGCAGTTCTTC. Its protein is CASSQVRTSGYNEQFF.

The rearrangement joins TRBV5-1 to TRBJ1-4, with D possibly matching TRBD1 (5 bases). The CDR3 loop spans 14 amino acids. Germline lookup yields CDR1 SGHRS and CDR2 YFSETQ. V dropped 3 bases and J dropped 8 bases, with 14 bases sitting between them. CDR3 bases: TGCGCCAGCAGCTCAGGAGGGGCGGGCGAAAAACTGTTTTTT. Translated, it gives CASSSGGAGEKLFF. The full variable domain, with the rest looked up from reference TRBV5-1 and TRBJ1-4, is KAGVTQTPRYLIKTRGQQVTLSCSPISGHRSVSWYQQTPGQGLQFLFEYFSETQRNKGNFPGRFSGRQFSNSRSEMNVSTLELGDSALYLCASSSGGAGEKLFFGSGTQLSVL.

V gene TRBV6-4 combines with J gene TRBJ2-2; D gene unclear. This CDR3 has 14 amino acids. CDR1 is MRHNA and CDR2 is SNTAGT in the germline V gene. The V and J ends lost 8 bases and 2 bases respectively, with 12 bases between them. The CDR3 DNA sequence: TGTGCCAGCGCCCCGTGGCCCAACACCGGGGAGCTGTTTTTT. Its translation: CASAPWPNTGELFF.

The chain carries TRBV5-1 and TRBJ2-1; 10 bases match TRBD2. The CDR3 spans 18 residues. Germline values: CDR1 SGHRS, CDR2 YFSETQ. J was trimmed by 0 bases and V by 4 bases; bases with no gene match: 10. CDR3 protein: CASSPAGTSARSYNEQFF. The CDR3 bases are TGCGCCAGCAGCCCTGCCGGGACTAGCGCCCGCTCCTACAATGAGCAGTTCTTC. The full variable domain, in which reference TRBV5-1 and TRBJ2-1 provide the parts outside the CDR3, is KAGVTQTPRYLIKTRGQQVTLSCSPISGHRSVSWYQQTPGQGLQFLFEYFSETQRNKGNFPGRFSGRQFSNSRSEMNVSTLELGDSALYLCASSPAGTSARSYNEQFFGPGTRLTVL.

The chain combines TRBV7-3 with TRBJ2-5, with D maybe TRBD2 (5 bases). The germline V gene has CDR1 SGHTA and CDR2 FQGTGA. The CDR3 spans 15 residues. V was pared by 5 bases and J by 2 bases, with 15 bases between. The chain's CDR3 is CASSRLGGLQETQYF. The CDR3 region has the DNA TGTGCCAGCAGCCGCCTCGGCGGGCTACAAGAGACCCAGTACTTC.

J is TRBJ1-1 and V is TRBV10-3; D is unresolved. This CDR3 has 13 residues. Per germline, CDR1 ENHRY and CDR2 SYGVKD. Between the trimmed V and J ends, which lost 2 bases and 1 base, there was a span of 5 bases. CDR3 sequence reads: CAISELGNTEAFF. In DNA, the CDR3 is TGTGCCATCAGTGAGCTGGGGAACACTGAAGCTTTCTTT.

The chain recombines TRBV7-9 with TRBJ2-3, with D perhaps matching TRBD1 (6 bases). The V gene's germline CDR1 is SEHNR and CDR2 FQNEAQ (reference sequence). V was clipped by 4 bases and J by 1 base, with 12 bases between them. This CDR3 has 15 residues. The CDR3 bases are TGTGCCAGCAGCTCCCCAGGGGACGGCACAGATACGCAGTATTTT. Translated: CASSSPGDGTDTQYF.

This clone appeared a few times. V gene TRBV11-3 combines with J gene TRBJ2-1, with 8 bases aligning to TRBD2. Unmatched junction bases numbered 9, after V lost 5 bases and J lost 9 bases. Germline CDR1 SGHNT, CDR2 YENEEA. The CDR3 is 14 residues long. The CDR3 loop is CASSGTAGDGEQFF. For the CDR3, the DNA is TGTGCCAGCAGCGGAACAGCGGGAGACGGTGAGCAGTTCTTC.

V is TRBV7-3 and J is TRBJ2-3; 9 nucleotides line up with TRBD2. This CDR3 is built from 13 residues. Germline-derived CDR1 and CDR2 are SGHTA and FQGTGA. J was trimmed by 12 bases and V by 5 bases; bases with no gene match: 9. CDR3 loop: CASSPLLSGGQYF. For the CDR3, the DNA is TGTGCCAGCAGCCCTCTCCTTAGCGGGGGACAGTATTTT. The full variable domain, completed using reference TRBV7-3 and TRBJ2-3, is GAGVSQTPSNKVTEKGKYVELRCDPISGHTALYWYRQSLGQGPEFLIYFQGTGAADDSGLPNDRFFAVRPEGSVSTLKIQRTERGDSAVYLCASSPLLSGGQYFGPGTRLTVL.

The chain couples TRBV2 to TRBJ1-2, with a tentative D call TRBD1 (5 bases). Trimming cost V 3 bases and J 0 bases, with 11 bases left between them. The CDR3 consists of 15 residues. Looked up from germline, CDR1 is SNHLY and CDR2 is FYNNEI. CDR3 nucleotide sequence: TGTGCCAGCAGTGAGATCAAGGGGTCTAACTATGGCTACACCTTC. This translates into CASSEIKGSNYGYTF.

The chain couples TRBV30 to TRBJ1-3, with a possible D match to TRBD1 (6 bases). CDR3 length: 14 amino acids. The germline CDR1 and CDR2 sequences are GTSNPN and SVGIG (reference sequence). The V and J ends lost 3 bases and 0 bases respectively, with 9 bases between them. CDR3 in amino acids: CAWRDSASGNTIYF. CDR3 nucleotides: TGTGCCTGGAGGGACAGCGCCTCTGGAAACACCATATATTTT. Based on the CDR3 plus reference TRBV30 and TRBJ1-3, the full variable domain is SQTIHQWPATLVQPVGSPLSLECTVEGTSNPNLYWYRQAAGRGLQLLFYSVGIGQISSEVPQNLSASRPQDRQFILSSKKLLLSDSGFYLCAWRDSASGNTIYFGEGSWLTVV.

The table lists this clone with a few counts. Compared with germline, one end of the junction differs, possibly owing to a read error. The sample holds other DNA sequences that translate to the same CDR3. The V and J genes are TRBV7-7 and TRBJ2-5; possible D gene TRBD2, 6 bases. The CDR3 contains 15 residues. Germline lookup yields CDR1 SSHAT and CDR2 FNYEAQ (reference sequence). The CDR3 reads CASSLGLAGSETQYF. The CDR3 DNA is TGTGCTAGCAGCTTAGGGCTGGCGGGGTCAGAGACCCAGTACTTC.

V gene TRBV18 combines with J gene TRBJ1-2; D is unresolved. CDR1 and CDR2 from the germline V gene are KGHSH and LQKENI. V lost 3 bases to trimming and J lost 4 bases, with 9 bases between them. The CDR3 totals 13 residues. In DNA, the CDR3 is TGTGCCAGCTCACCCGAGGCAGTCTATGGCTACACCTTC. Its translation: CASSPEAVYGYTF.

The chain has TRBV29-1 and TRBJ1-1, with D possibly matching TRBD1 (5 bases). Trimming removed 2 bases from V and 1 base from J, with 11 bases in between. This CDR3 is built from 14 residues. Looked up from germline, CDR1 is SQVTM and CDR2 is ANQGSEA. The CDR3 here is CSVETARANTEAFF. In DNA, the CDR3 is TGCAGCGTTGAAACGGCCAGGGCGAACACTGAAGCTTTCTTT. The variable domain in full, with the rest retrieved from reference TRBV29-1 and TRBJ1-1, is SAVISQKPSRDICQRGTSLTIQCQVDSQVTMMFWYRQQPGQSLTLIATANQGSEATYESGFVIDKFPISRPNLTFSTLTVSNMSPEDSSIYLCSVETARANTEAFFGQGTRLTVV.

In DNA form, the CDR3 reads TGTGCCAGCAGCGTAGCTACGGGATCGAGGGACCGGACTGATACGCAGTATTTT. Amino acid sequence: CASSVATGSRDRTDTQYF. The rearrangement joins TRBV9 to TRBJ2-3; D is possibly TRBD1 or TRBD2 (5 bases each). Germline assignment: CDR1 SGDLS and CDR2 YYNGEE. With 0 bases removed from V and 6 bases from J, the gap between germline ends came to 23 bases. CDR3 length: 18 amino acids.

The chain carries TRBV19 and TRBJ2-5, with 8 bases aligning to TRBD2. Germline CDR1 is LNHDA and CDR2 is SQIVND (reference sequence). With 7 bases clipped from V and 4 bases from J, the junction kept 5 bases outside the gene matches. The CDR3 covers 13 residues. This chain's CDR3 is CASTGGRGETQYF. The CDR3 bases are TGTGCCAGTACGGGGGGGAGGGGAGAGACCCAGTACTTC. Looking up the rest from reference TRBV19 and TRBJ2-5 gives the full variable domain: DGGITQSPKYLFRKEGQNVTLSCEQNLNHDAMYWYRQDPGQGLRLIYYSQIVNDFQKGDIAEGYSVSREKKESFPLTVTSAQKNPTAFYLCASTGGRGETQYFGPGTRLLVL.

The rearrangement links TRBV28 to TRBJ1-2; 7 bases are a match to TRBD1. The trim removed 4 bases at V and 4 bases at J, leaving 3 bases unmatched. In germline, CDR1 is MDHEN, CDR2 SYDVKM. The CDR3 runs 13 residues. Here the CDR3 reads CASSSGQPYGYTF. The CDR3 DNA reads as TGTGCCAGCAGTTCGGGACAGCCCTATGGCTACACCTTC.

The chain combines TRBV3-1 (or the pseudogene TRBV3-2) with TRBJ1-4, with D unclear. Germline CDR1 and CDR2: LGHDT and YNNKEL (reference sequence). V shed 6 bases and J shed 8 bases, with 19 bases lying between them. This CDR3 comprises 15 residues. DNA for the CDR3: TGTGCCAGCAGTTATAGACGAGGACGGGGAGAAAAACTGTTTTTT. Translating it yields CASSYRRGRGEKLFF.

The rearrangement links TRBV4-1 to TRBJ2-7, with D tentatively TRBD1 or TRBD2 (5 bases each). V gave up 4 bases and J gave up 4 bases, with 26 bases separating them. CDR1 and CDR2 (germline): MGHRA, YSYEKL. The CDR3 has 18 amino acids. The CDR3 sequence is CASSRQLSGADRAYEQYF. In nucleotides, the CDR3 is TGCGCCAGCAGCCGACAACTATCCGGGGCGGACCGAGCGTACGAGCAGTACTTC.

The CDR3 coding sequence is TGTGCCAGTAGGTGGACTAGCGGGAGTATGGGGGATACGCAGTATTTT. Translation: CASRWTSGSMGDTQYF. The V gene is TRBV19, the J gene TRBJ2-3, with TRBD2 identical over 13 bases. The germline V gene encodes CDR1 LNHDA and CDR2 SQIVND (reference sequence). The CDR3 is 16 amino acids. The trim removed 6 bases at V and 6 bases at J, leaving 9 bases unmatched.

The chain's CDR3 is CASSSEGSSYEQYF. The CDR3 nucleotides read TGTGCCAGCAGTTCCGAGGGTTCCTCCTACGAGCAGTACTTC. V is TRBV6-5 and J is TRBJ2-7; perhaps TRBD2 as D (5 bases). The germline CDR1 and CDR2 sequences are MNHEY and SVGAGI. The V end was cut by 4 bases, the J end by 0 bases, with 10 bases between. The CDR3 is 14 amino acids.

The chain combines TRBV18 with TRBJ1-2; 7 bases map to TRBD1. J lost 4 bases, V lost 0 bases, and 11 bases had no gene match. CDR1 is KGHSH and CDR2 is LQKENI in the germline V gene. The length of the CDR3 is 17 residues. This CDR3 reads CASSPPFLTGYSYGYTF. The CDR3 nucleotides read TGTGCCAGCTCACCACCGTTCCTGACAGGGTACAGCTATGGCTACACCTTC.

The chain combines TRBV7-9 with TRBJ1-6; D perhaps matches TRBD1 (5 bases). Germline lookup yields CDR1 SEHNR and CDR2 FQNEAQ (reference sequence). This CDR3 spans 15 amino acids. V lost 2 bases and J 10 bases, leaving 15 bases between the germline ends. The CDR3 here is CASSLSLGPESPLHF. The CDR3 DNA is TGTGCCAGCAGCTTAAGTCTGGGGCCAGAGTCACCCCTCCACTTT.

This clone has only a few counts. V usage is TRBV9 and J usage is TRBJ2-2; TRBD2 matches 13 bases. The length of the CDR3 is 16 residues. The V segment lost 3 bases and the J segment 6 bases; nucleotides outside the gene matches: 5. Germline values: CDR1 SGDLS, CDR2 YYNGEE. In DNA, the CDR3 is TGTGCCAGCAGCGAAGGGACTAGCGGGATCCCCGGGGAGCTGTTTTTT. As protein: CASSEGTSGIPGELFF.